These 3 T cell receptor beta chains originate from one sample sequenced in a study of T cells in Graves' hyperthyroidism and ophthalmopathy (dated 2019 in TCRdb). Libraries were constructed by multiplex PCR. TCRdb records Illumina HiSeq 2000 as the sequencer. The TCR beta CDR3 regions were amplified from the RNA transcripts. A first-round RT-PCR of the TCR CDR3 used the HTBI primer set with the Qiagen OneStep RT-PCR kit. TCRdb reran the public reads through fastp at Q25 and MiXCR, keeping productive beta chains. Duplicate CDR3 protein sequences are folded into a single record with the most common DNA and genes. The sample data list roughly 500,000 distinct CDR3 sequences, and around a quarter of these were observed just once. Clones ranked in the top ten supply approximately 11% of the sample. Sequencing was done on a sample of blood. The source of these receptors is a woman in her 30s with Graves' ophthalmopathy.

This clonotype was counted only a few times. The CDR3 reads CASSPQTALNYGYTF. The CDR3, as DNA: TGTGCCAGCAGCCCACAAACAGCGCTTAACTATGGCTACACCTTC. This rearrangement joins TRBV11-1 to TRBJ1-2; no clear D. Looked up from germline, CDR1 is SGHAT and CDR2 is FQDESV (reference sequence). Trimming stripped 5 bases from V and 1 base from J, with 14 bases between. This CDR3 has 15 residues.

The CDR3 region is CASSAPPGQSSYEQYF. The CDR3 region has the DNA TGTGCCAGCAGTGCGCCTCCGGGACAGAGCTCCTACGAGCAGTACTTC. The genes are TRBV6-1 and TRBJ2-7; 7 bases agree with TRBD1. There are 16 residues in the CDR3. CDR1 is MNHNS, CDR2 SASEGT, per germline. Trimming removed 4 bases from V and 0 bases from J; junction bases left unmatched: 9.

This clonotype was counted many times. The V gene is TRBV28, the J gene TRBJ2-7; 12 bases fit TRBD2. Per the germline V gene, CDR1 is MDHEN and CDR2 is SYDVKM. This CDR3 contains 14 residues. Trimming took 8 bases from V and 2 from J; bases not matched to a gene: 4. The CDR3 loop reads CASVTSGGPYEQYF. CDR3 nucleotides: TGTGCCAGCGTCACTAGCGGGGGGCCCTACGAGCAGTACTTC.